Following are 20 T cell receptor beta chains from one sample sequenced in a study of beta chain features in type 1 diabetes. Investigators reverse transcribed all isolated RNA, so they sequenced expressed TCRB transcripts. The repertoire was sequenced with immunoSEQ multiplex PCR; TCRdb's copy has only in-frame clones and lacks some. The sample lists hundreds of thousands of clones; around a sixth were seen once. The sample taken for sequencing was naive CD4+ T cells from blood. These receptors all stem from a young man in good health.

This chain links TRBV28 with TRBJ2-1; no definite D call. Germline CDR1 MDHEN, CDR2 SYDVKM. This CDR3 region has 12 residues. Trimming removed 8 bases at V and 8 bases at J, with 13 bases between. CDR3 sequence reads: CASAGFSDEQFF. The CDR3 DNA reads TGTGCCAGCGCCGGTTTCAGCGATGAGCAGTTCTTC.

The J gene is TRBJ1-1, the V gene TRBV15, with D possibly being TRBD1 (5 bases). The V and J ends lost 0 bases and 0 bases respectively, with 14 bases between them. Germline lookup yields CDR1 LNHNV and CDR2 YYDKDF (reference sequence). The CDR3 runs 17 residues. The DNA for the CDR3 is TGTGCCACCAGCAGAGATCGCGCCGGGACCTTGAACACTGAAGCTTTCTTT. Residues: CATSRDRAGTLNTEAFF. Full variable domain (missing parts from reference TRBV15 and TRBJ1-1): DAMVIQNPRYQVTQFGKPVTLSCSQTLNHNVMYWYQQKSSQAPKLLFHYYDKDFNNEADTPDNFQSRRPNTSFCFLDIRSPGLGDTAMYLCATSRDRAGTLNTEAFFGQGTRLTVV.

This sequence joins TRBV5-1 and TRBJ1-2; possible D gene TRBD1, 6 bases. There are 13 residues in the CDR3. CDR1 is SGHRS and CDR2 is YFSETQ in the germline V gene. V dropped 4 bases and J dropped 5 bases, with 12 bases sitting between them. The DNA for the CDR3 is TGCGCCAGCAGCGTCGGGACATCATATGGCTACACCTTC. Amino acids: CASSVGTSYGYTF.

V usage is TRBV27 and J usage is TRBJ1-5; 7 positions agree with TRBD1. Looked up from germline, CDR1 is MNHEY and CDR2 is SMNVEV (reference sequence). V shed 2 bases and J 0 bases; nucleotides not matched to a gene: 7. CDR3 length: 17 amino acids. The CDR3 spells CASSLKGQTNSNQPQHF. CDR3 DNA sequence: TGTGCCAGCAGTTTAAAGGGACAGACAAATAGCAATCAGCCCCAGCATTTT.

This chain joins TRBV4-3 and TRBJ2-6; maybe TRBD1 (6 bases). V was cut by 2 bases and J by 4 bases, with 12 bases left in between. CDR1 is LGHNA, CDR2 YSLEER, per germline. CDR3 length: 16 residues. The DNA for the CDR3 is TGCGCCAGCAGCCAACTACAGGGCTTAGGGGCCAACGTCCTGACTTTC. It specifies CASSQLQGLGANVLTF.

The CDR3 DNA reads TGCGCCAGCAGCCACAGTGACAGGGATAACACTGAAGCTTTCTTT. As protein: CASSHSDRDNTEAFF. This chain uses TRBV4-3 with TRBJ1-1; 7 nucleotides agree with TRBD1. Germline values: CDR1 LGHNA, CDR2 YSLEER. The CDR3 totals 15 residues. Unmatched junction bases numbered 6, after V lost 3 bases and J lost 2 bases.

CDR3 DNA: TGCGCCAGCAGCCAAGCCCTAAGACTGAGCGCAGACTCCTACGAGCAGTACTTC. It encodes CASSQALRLSADSYEQYF. The genes are TRBV4-1 and TRBJ2-7; no reliable D call. CDR1 and CDR2 (germline): MGHRA, YSYEKL. The CDR3 has 18 amino acids. V dropped 1 base and J dropped 0 bases, with 19 bases sitting between them.

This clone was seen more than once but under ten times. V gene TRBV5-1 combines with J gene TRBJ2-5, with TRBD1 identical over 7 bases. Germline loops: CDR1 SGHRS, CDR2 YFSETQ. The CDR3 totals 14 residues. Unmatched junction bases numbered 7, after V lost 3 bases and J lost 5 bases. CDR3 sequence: CASSSQGYKETQYF. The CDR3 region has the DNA TGCGCCAGCAGCTCACAGGGGTATAAGGAGACCCAGTACTTC. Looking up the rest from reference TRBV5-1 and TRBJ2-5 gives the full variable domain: KAGVTQTPRYLIKTRGQQVTLSCSPISGHRSVSWYQQTPGQGLQFLFEYFSETQRNKGNFPGRFSGRQFSNSRSEMNVSTLELGDSALYLCASSSQGYKETQYFGPGTRLLVL.

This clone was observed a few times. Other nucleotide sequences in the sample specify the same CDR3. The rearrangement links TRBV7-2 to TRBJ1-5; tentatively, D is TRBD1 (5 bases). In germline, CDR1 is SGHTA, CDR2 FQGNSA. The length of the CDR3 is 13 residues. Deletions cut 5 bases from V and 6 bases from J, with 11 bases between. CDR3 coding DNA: TGTGCCAGCAGCCTCGCCAGGGCTCAGCCCCAGCATTTT. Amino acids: CASSLARAQPQHF.

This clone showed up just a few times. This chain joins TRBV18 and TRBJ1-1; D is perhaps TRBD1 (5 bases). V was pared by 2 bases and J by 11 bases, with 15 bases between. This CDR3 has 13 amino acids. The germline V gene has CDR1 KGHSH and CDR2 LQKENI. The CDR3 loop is CASSPEEGPRAFF. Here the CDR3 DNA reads TGTGCCAGCTCACCAGAGGAGGGGCCTCGTGCTTTCTTT.

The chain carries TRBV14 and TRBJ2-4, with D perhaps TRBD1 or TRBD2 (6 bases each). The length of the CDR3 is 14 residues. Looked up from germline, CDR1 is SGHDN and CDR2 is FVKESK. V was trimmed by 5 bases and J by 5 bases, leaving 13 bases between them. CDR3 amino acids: CASSVGGGQNIQYF. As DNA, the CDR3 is TGTGCCAGCAGCGTAGGGGGAGGCCAAAACATTCAGTACTTC.

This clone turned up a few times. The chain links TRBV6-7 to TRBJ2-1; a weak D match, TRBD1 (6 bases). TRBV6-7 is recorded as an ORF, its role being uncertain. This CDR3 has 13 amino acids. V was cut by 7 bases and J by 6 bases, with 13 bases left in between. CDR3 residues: CASIVQGFNEQFF. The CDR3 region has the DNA TGTGCCAGCATCGTACAGGGATTCAATGAGCAGTTCTTC.

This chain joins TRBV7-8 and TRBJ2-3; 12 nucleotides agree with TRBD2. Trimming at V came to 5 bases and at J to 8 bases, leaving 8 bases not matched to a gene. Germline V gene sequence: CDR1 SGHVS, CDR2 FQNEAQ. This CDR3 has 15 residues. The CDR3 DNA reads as TGTGCCAGCAGCCCTAGGGGACTAGCGGGCCTTACGCAGTATTTT. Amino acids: CASSPRGLAGLTQYF. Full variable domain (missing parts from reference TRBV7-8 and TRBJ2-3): GAGVSQSPRYKVAKRGQDVALRCDPISGHVSLFWYQQALGQGPEFLTYFQNEAQLDKSGLPSDRFFAERPEGSVSTLKIQRTQQEDSAVYLCASSPRGLAGLTQYFGPGTRLTVL.

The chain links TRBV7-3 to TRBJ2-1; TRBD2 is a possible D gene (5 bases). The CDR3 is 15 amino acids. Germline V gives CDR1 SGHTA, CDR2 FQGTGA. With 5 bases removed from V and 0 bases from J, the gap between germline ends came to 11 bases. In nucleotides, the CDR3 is TGTGCCAGCAGCACCTTGGGGAGCTCCTACAATGAGCAGTTCTTC. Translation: CASSTLGSSYNEQFF.

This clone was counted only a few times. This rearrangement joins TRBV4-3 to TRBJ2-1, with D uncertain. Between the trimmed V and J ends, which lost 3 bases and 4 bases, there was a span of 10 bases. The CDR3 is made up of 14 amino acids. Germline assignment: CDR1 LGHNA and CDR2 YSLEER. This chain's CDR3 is CASSHPETYNEQFF. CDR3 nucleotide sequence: TGCGCCAGCAGCCATCCAGAGACTTACAATGAGCAGTTCTTC.

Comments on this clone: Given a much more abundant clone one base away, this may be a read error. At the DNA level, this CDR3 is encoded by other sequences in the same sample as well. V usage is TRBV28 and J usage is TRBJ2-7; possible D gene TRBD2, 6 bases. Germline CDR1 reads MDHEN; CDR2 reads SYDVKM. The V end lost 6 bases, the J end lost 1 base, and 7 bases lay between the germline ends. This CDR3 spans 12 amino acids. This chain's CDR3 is CASSRGSYEQYF. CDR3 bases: TGTGCCAGCAGCCGGGGGTCCTACGAGCAGTACTTC.

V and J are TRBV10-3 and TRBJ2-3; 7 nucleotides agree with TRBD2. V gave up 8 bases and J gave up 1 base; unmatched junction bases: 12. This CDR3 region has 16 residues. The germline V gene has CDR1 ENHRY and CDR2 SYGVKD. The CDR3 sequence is CAISHPREGGTDTQYF. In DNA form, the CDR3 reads TGTGCCATCTCCCACCCCAGGGAGGGTGGCACAGATACGCAGTATTTT.

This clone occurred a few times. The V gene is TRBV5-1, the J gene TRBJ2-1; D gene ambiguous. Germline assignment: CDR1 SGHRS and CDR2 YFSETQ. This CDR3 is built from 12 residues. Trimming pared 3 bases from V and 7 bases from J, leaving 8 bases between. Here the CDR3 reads CASSYTQNEQFF. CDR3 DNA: TGCGCCAGCAGCTATACCCAGAATGAGCAGTTCTTC. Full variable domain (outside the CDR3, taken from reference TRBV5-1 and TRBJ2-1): KAGVTQTPRYLIKTRGQQVTLSCSPISGHRSVSWYQQTPGQGLQFLFEYFSETQRNKGNFPGRFSGRQFSNSRSEMNVSTLELGDSALYLCASSYTQNEQFFGPGTRLTVL.

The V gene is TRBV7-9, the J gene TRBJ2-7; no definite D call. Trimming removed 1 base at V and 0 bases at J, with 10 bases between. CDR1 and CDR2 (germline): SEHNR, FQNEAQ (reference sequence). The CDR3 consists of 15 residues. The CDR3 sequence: CASSLDGWNSYEQYF. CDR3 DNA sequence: TGTGCCAGCAGCTTAGACGGGTGGAACTCCTACGAGCAGTACTTC.

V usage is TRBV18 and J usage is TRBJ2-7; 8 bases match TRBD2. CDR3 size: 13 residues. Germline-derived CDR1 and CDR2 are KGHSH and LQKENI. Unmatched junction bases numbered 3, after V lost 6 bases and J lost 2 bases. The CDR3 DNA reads TGTGCCAGCTCCAATAGCGGGACCTACGAGCAGTACTTC. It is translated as CASSNSGTYEQYF.